Below, 15 T cell receptor beta chains from the same sample are listed, as sequenced in a study of blood T cells in healthy people across ages. A second roughly 6 to 12 cycle PCR used barcoded and J-beta primers. TCRdb redid the calling of the 5' RACE reads with MiXCR, one entry per CDR3 protein. In the table there are about 1 million distinct CDR3 sequences, around 45% of which are singletons. The sequencing sample was made of blood. All receptors come from a woman aged 55-75 years in good health.

There are a few counts of this clonotype. This chain uses TRBV20-1 with TRBJ2-4; either TRBD1 or TRBD2 may supply D (5 bases each). The CDR3 is made up of 15 amino acids. Trimming cost V 3 bases and J 0 bases, with 12 bases left between them. Germline V gene data show CDR1 as DFQATT and CDR2 as SNEGSKA (reference sequence). This CDR3 is CSASEGNLAKNIQYF. CDR3 DNA: TGCAGTGCTAGCGAGGGGAACCTAGCCAAAAACATTCAGTACTTC.

This clonotype was seen a handful of times. CDR3 sequence (DNA): TGCGCCAGCAGCTTGAATGAGGCGTCTAGCGGTCCCTACGAGCAGTACTTC. This translates into CASSLNEASSGPYEQYF. The chain links TRBV5-1 to TRBJ2-7, with 7 bases identical to TRBD2. This CDR3 has 17 amino acids. Germline CDR1 SGHRS, CDR2 YFSETQ. The V and J ends lost 1 base and 2 bases, in that order; junction bases with no gene match: 12.

Concerning this clonotype itself: This clone may be a read error of a much larger clone one base away. This chain joins TRBV12-3 or TRBV12-4 and TRBJ1-1; D perhaps matches TRBD1 (5 bases). CDR3 length equals 13 residues. In DNA form, the CDR3 reads TGTGCCAGCGGTTTCCAGGGATCCACTGAAGCTTTCTTT. It codes for CASGFQGSTEAFF.

This clonotype showed up many times. The chain recombines TRBV9 with TRBJ2-6; 8 bases are shared with TRBD1. The J segment lost 3 bases and the V segment lost 4 bases, leaving 3 bases of the junction unmatched. The CDR3 has 15 residues. Germline CDR1 is SGDLS and CDR2 is YYNGEE. DNA of the CDR3: TGTGCCAGCAGCCAGGGGGCTCTTGGGGCCAACGTCCTGACTTTC. Protein product: CASSQGALGANVLTF.

This clonotype occurred a few times. The V call is TRBV2, the J call TRBJ1-2; 7 bases align to TRBD1. J gave up 10 bases and V 5 bases, and 13 bases lay outside the gene matches. CDR3 size: 14 residues. Germline V gene sequence: CDR1 SNHLY, CDR2 FYNNEI. The CDR3 nucleotides read TGTGCCAGCAGTAATGCCGGGACAGCGTTCGACTACACCTTC. It translates to CASSNAGTAFDYTF.

The rearrangement links TRBV2 to TRBJ1-2; D may be TRBD1 (5 bases). Per the germline V gene, CDR1 is SNHLY and CDR2 is FYNNEI. This CDR3 spans 19 amino acids. The V end lost 6 bases, the J end lost 3 bases, and 29 bases lay between the germline ends. The CDR3 loop reads CASRGRTDHRVGVDYGYTF. The CDR3 DNA follows: TGTGCCAGCAGAGGAAGGACCGACCACCGTGTAGGGGTTGACTATGGCTACACCTTC.

This clonotype has just a few counts. V is TRBV11-1 and J is TRBJ2-7; 7 nucleotides match TRBD2. The closer fit of TRBJ2-5 to the DNA end suggests the J call may be wrong. The CDR3 length is 15 residues. Germline CDR1 is SGHAT and CDR2 is FQDESV (reference sequence). This CDR3 is CASSRSGKDGETQYF. The CDR3 coding sequence is TGTGCCAGCAGCAGGAGCGGGAAGGACGGAGAGACCCAGTACTTC.

Here the CDR3 DNA reads TGTGCCAGCAGCTTAGCCTTGGGGCGACAGGGAAACTATGGCTACACCTTC. Encoded protein: CASSLALGRQGNYGYTF. The chain carries TRBV11-2 and TRBJ1-2, with 7 bases fitting TRBD1. CDR1 is SGHAT and CDR2 is FQNNGV in the germline V gene. Unmatched junction bases numbered 10, after V lost 1 base and J lost 2 bases. The length of the CDR3 is 17 residues.

There are many counts of this clonotype. V and J are TRBV7-9 and TRBJ2-5; possibly TRBD1 for D (6 bases). Germline V gene lookup returns CDR1 SEHNR and CDR2 FQNEAQ (reference sequence). V was trimmed by 5 bases and J by 4 bases, leaving 17 bases between them. The CDR3 has 15 residues. DNA of the CDR3: TGTGCCAGCAGCAACGGGACACTCGTTGGAGAGACCCAGTACTTC. Protein product: CASSNGTLVGETQYF.

J is TRBJ2-7 and V is TRBV9, with D unresolved. The CDR3 length is 13 residues. Trimming took 0 bases from V and 3 from J, leaving 7 bases between them. Germline values: CDR1 SGDLS, CDR2 YYNGEE. CDR3: CASSVDPLYEQYF. For the CDR3, the DNA is TGTGCCAGCAGCGTAGATCCCCTCTACGAGCAGTACTTC.

The rearrangement joins TRBV9 to TRBJ2-3; D tentatively fits TRBD1 or TRBD2 (6 bases each). From germline, CDR1 is SGDLS and CDR2 YYNGEE. The CDR3 has 14 amino acids. V was pared by 1 base and J by 6 bases, with 12 bases between. The CDR3 sequence is CASSVSPGADTQYF. The CDR3 nucleotides are TGTGCCAGCAGCGTAAGTCCGGGGGCGGATACGCAGTATTTT.

The V and J genes are TRBV14 and TRBJ2-7, with D possibly matching TRBD2 (5 bases). The ends were cut back, 0 bases at V and 3 bases at J, with 24 bases in the middle. CDR3 length: 19 amino acids. Germline V CDR1 and CDR2: SGHDN, FVKESK. CDR3 protein: CASSQDVGLAPTKLYEQYF. DNA for the CDR3: TGTGCCAGCAGCCAAGATGTGGGCCTAGCCCCGACCAAACTCTACGAGCAGTACTTC.

The V and J genes are TRBV28 and TRBJ2-7, with TRBD1 matching over 9 bases. With V trimmed by 5 bases and J by 4 bases, 6 bases remained unmatched. CDR1 and CDR2 from the germline V gene are MDHEN and SYDVKM. This CDR3 is built from 14 residues. This CDR3 reads CASSIPGTGYEQYF. DNA for the CDR3: TGTGCCAGCAGTATTCCCGGGACAGGGTACGAGCAGTACTTC.

V usage is TRBV6-1 and J usage is TRBJ2-4, with TRBD2 identical over 9 bases. TRBJ2-7 matches the DNA end more closely, so the J call is doubtful. Per the germline V gene, CDR1 is MNHNS and CDR2 is SASEGT. The CDR3 length is 15 residues. In DNA form, the CDR3 reads TGTGCCAGCAGATACGTAGCGGGAGACACCTACGAGCAGTACTTC. This gives the protein CASRYVAGDTYEQYF.

CDR3 sequence: CASSVPLAYEQFF. The DNA for the CDR3 is TGTGCCAGCAGTGTACCCCTAGCGTATGAGCAGTTCTTC. The chain uses TRBV27 and TRBJ2-1, with D tentatively TRBD2 (6 bases). CDR1 is MNHEY and CDR2 is SMNVEV in the germline V gene (reference sequence). Trimming took 5 bases from V and 8 from J, leaving 13 bases between them. The CDR3 extends over 13 amino acids.